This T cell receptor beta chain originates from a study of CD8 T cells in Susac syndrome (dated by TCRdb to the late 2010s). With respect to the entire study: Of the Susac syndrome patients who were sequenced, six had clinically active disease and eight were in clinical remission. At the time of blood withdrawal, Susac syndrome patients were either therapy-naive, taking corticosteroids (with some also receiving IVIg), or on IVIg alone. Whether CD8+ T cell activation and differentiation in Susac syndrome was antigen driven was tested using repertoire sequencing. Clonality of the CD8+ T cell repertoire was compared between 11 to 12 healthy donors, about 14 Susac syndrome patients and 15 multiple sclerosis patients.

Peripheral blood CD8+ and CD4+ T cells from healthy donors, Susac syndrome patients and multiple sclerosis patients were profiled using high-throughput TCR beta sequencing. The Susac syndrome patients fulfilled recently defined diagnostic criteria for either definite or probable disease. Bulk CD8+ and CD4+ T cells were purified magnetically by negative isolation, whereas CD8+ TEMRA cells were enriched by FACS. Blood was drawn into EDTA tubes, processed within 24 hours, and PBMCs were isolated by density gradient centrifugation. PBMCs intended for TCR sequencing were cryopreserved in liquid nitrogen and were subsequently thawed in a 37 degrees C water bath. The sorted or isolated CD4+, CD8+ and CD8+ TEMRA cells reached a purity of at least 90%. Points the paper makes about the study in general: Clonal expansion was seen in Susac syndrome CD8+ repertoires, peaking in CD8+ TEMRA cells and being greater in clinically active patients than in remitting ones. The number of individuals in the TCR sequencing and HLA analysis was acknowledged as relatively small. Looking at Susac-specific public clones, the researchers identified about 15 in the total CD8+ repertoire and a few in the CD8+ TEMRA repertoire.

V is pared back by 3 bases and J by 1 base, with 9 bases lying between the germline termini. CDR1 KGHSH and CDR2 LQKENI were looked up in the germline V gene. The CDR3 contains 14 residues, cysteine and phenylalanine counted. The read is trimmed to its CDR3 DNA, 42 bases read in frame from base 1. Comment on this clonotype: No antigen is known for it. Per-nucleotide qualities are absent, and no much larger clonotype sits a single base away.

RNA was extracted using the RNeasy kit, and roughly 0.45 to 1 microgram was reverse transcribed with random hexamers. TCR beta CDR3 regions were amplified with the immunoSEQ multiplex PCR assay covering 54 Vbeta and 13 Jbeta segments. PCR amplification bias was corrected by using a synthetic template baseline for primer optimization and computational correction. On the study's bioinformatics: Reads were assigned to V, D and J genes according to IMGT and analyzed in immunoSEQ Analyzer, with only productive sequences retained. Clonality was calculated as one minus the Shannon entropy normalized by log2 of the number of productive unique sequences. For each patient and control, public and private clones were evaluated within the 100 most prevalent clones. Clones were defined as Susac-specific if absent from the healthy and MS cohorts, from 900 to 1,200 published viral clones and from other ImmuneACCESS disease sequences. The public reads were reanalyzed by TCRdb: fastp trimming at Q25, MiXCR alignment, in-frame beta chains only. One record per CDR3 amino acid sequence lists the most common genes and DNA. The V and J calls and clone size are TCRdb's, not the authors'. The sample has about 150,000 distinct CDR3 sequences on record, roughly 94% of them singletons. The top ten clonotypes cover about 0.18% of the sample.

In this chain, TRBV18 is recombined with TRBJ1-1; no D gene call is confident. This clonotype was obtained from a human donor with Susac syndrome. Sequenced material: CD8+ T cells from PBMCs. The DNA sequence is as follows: TGTGCCAGCTCACCGGTCGAGGGGAACACTGAAGCTTTCTTT. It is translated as CASSPVEGNTEAFF.